This TCR beta chain was captured in a study of blood T cell repertoires in COVID-19 (dated by TCRdb to the early 2020s). In terms of the full investigation: Samples from collaborators originated in the United States, Italy and Spain and spanned both the acute and convalescent phases of COVID-19. The material from the prospective study consisted of cDNA or gDNA derived from T cells, B-cell-depleted T cells, or PBMCs. Subjects who had been exposed to COVID-19, were actively infected with it, or had recovered from it provided the deeply sampled blood TCRbeta repertoires that made up the dataset. The repertoires were released in a freely available public database intended as a resource for research on the immune response to SARS-CoV-2. Samples came from the ongoing ImmuneRACE study (first 160 participants) plus 1,254 subjects from 6 global collaborators. Nearly every sample came with metadata listing a de-identified subject ID, COVID-19 status, age in years and sex. Where HLA class I and class II types were available, the types were taken from metadata supplied by the sample provider, not from assay-based typing.

Each collaborating institution followed its own protocols to collect whole blood in K2EDTA tubes. Collaborator samples were shipped for TCRbeta analysis as frozen whole blood, isolated PBMCs, or DNA extracted from either sample type. TCRbeta CDR3 regions were amplified from genomic DNA using the immunoSEQ Assay, a bias-controlled multiplex PCR. In the authors' own workflow: Nucleated cell counts per sample were estimated from amplification of reference gene primers within the assay. Sequence reads were collapsed and filtered to measure the absolute abundance of every unique TCRbeta CDR3 rearrangement. For each sample, productive Simpson clonality was calculated as the square root of Simpson's diversity index across productive rearrangements. Sourced from immuneACCESS, this table was stored by TCRdb with only in-frame sequences that have V and J called. A share of the clones is absent; for the studies checked, an unresolved V gene accounts for under half, and the remainder has no known explanation. Clone size and V and J calls were adopted from that table, with D and trimming inferred from the DNA. In all, the sample holds about 200,000 clones, and around 80% of those were seen once. The ten largest clones add up to about 27% of the sample.

The paper's findings and limits, for the study overall: How much clinical and demographic metadata was included differed by source and by participant, and the metadata was provided uncurated.

Counted from cysteine to phenylalanine, this CDR3 has 13 amino acids. The read is trimmed to its CDR3 DNA, 39 bases read in frame from base 1. The junction shows trimming of 4 bases on V and 5 bases on J, plus 8 bases between the germline ends. The CDR1 and CDR2 encoded by the germline V gene are KGHSH and LQKENI. This clone has just one count. Its antigen specificity is not known. No base quality values were provided; no much bigger clone lies one nucleotide off. Sample: peripheral blood. The receptor's source is a man aged 40-50 years with acute or convalescent COVID-19. The chain is encoded by TRBV18 joined to TRBJ1-4; the best D guess is TRBD1, with 6 bases matching. In nucleotides, the sequence is TGTGCCAGCTCACGACAGGAGAATGAAAAACTGTTTTTT. Its translation reads: CASSRQENEKLFF.